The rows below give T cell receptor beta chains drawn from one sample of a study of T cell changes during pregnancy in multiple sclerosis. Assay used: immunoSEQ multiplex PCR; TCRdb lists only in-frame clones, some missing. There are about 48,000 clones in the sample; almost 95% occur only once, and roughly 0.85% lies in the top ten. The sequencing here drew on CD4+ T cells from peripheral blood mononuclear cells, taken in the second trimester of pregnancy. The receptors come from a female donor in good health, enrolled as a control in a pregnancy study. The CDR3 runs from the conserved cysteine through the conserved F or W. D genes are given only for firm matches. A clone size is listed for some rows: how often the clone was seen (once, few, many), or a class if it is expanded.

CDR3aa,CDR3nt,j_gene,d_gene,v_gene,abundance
CASSTLQGYEQYF,TGTGCCAGTAGTACCCTTCAGGGGTACGAGCAGTACTTC,TRBJ2-7,-,TRBV19,-
CASSVDRDVTEAFF,TGTGCCAGCAGCGTGGACAGGGATGTCACTGAAGCTTTCTTT,TRBJ1-1,TRBD1,TRBV9,-
CASSPSGDSNQPQHF,TGTGCCAGCTCACCTTCCGGGGATAGCAATCAGCCCCAGCATTTT,TRBJ1-5,-,TRBV18,-
CASSLEQGTYNEQFF,TGTGCCAGCAGCTTGGAGCAGGGCACCTACAATGAGCAGTTCTTC,TRBJ2-1,-,TRBV5-4,once
CASGLNIQRDGETQYF,TGTGCTAGTGGTTTGAACATCCAGCGGGACGGAGAGACCCAGTACTTC,TRBJ2-5,TRBD2,TRBV12-5,-
CASGFLRGPRPPATNEKLFF,TGTGCTAGTGGTTTCCTCAGGGGGCCACGGCCGCCCGCAACTAATGAAAAACTGTTTTTT,TRBJ1-4,TRBD1,TRBV12-5,-
CASVGGISTDTQYF,TGTGCCAGCGTGGGGGGGATTAGCACAGATACGCAGTATTTT,TRBJ2-3,TRBD2,TRBV25-1,-
CASRAGDPSVNEQFF,TGTGCCAGCAGAGCGGGAGACCCTTCAGTCAATGAGCAGTTCTTC,TRBJ2-1,TRBD2,TRBV4-2,-
CASSPPNRAGELFF,TGTGCCAGTAGTCCGCCGAACAGGGCCGGGGAGCTGTTTTTT,TRBJ2-2,-,TRBV19,-
CASSLLADVADGYTF,TGTGCCAGCAGTTTATTAGCAGACGTGGCAGATGGCTACACCTTC,TRBJ1-2,-,TRBV28,-
CASTVAGEGEQFF,TGTGCCAGCACCGTTGCGGGAGAGGGTGAGCAGTTCTTC,TRBJ2-1,TRBD2,TRBV25-1,-
CASSLLSTGMDGYTF,TGTGCCAGCAGCCTCCTTTCGACAGGGATGGATGGCTACACCTTC,TRBJ1-2,TRBD1,TRBV7-6,-
CASSQQGPFSGNTIYF,TGTGCCAGCTCCCAACAGGGGCCTTTCTCTGGAAACACCATATATTTT,TRBJ1-3,TRBD1,TRBV18,-
CASSIDRPYGYTF,TGTGCCAGCAGTATAGACAGGCCCTATGGCTACACCTTC,TRBJ1-2,-,TRBV28,-
CASSVIAEGTDTQYF,TGTGCCAGCAGTGTTATTGCGGAGGGCACAGATACGCAGTATTTT,TRBJ2-3,-,TRBV2,-
CASSGWREGFNEQFF,TGTGCCAGCAGTGGCTGGCGGGAGGGTTTCAATGAGCAGTTCTTC,TRBJ2-1,TRBD2,TRBV6-1,once
CASSEPGGHTDTQYF,TGTGCCAGCAGTGAACCGGGAGGGCACACAGATACGCAGTATTTT,TRBJ2-3,TRBD2,TRBV2,-
CASSQQAGTSGAKYF,TGTGCCAGCAGCCAACAAGCCGGGACTAGCGGGGCCAAGTACTTC,TRBJ2-5,TRBD2,TRBV7-2,-
CASSYRGLGTDTQYF,TGTGCCAGCAGTTACAGAGGACTTGGCACAGATACGCAGTATTTT,TRBJ2-3,-,TRBV6-5,-
CASSSPAGPGAKSVYEQYF,TGTGCCAGCAGTTCCCCAGCGGGACCAGGGGCAAAATCGGTATACGAGCAGTACTTC,TRBJ2-7,-,TRBV27,-
CASSRGTGVNEQFF,TGTGCCAGCAGTCGCGGGACAGGGGTCAATGAGCAGTTCTTC,TRBJ2-1,TRBD1,TRBV27,-
CASSSGPGGKLFF,TGTGCCAGCAGTTCCGGACCCGGAGGAAAACTGTTTTTT,TRBJ1-4,-,TRBV6-5,-
CASSGTSGSRDTQYF,TGTGCCAGCAGTGGAACTAGCGGGAGCAGAGATACGCAGTATTTT,TRBJ2-3,TRBD2,TRBV6-4,-
CSVVRGNTEAFF,TGCAGCGTAGTCAGGGGGAACACTGAAGCTTTCTTT,TRBJ1-1,-,TRBV29-1,few
CASSPQGAVGEKLFF,TGTGCCAGCAGCCCACAGGGGGCGGTTGGTGAAAAACTGTTTTTT,TRBJ1-4,TRBD1,TRBV7-9,-
CASSSQGRLSSYEQYF,TGCGCCAGCAGCTCACAGGGGCGTCTAAGCTCCTACGAGCAGTACTTC,TRBJ2-7,TRBD1,TRBV5-1,-
CATSSEEGAKNIQYF,TGTGCCACCAGCTCAGAGGAGGGGGCCAAAAACATTCAGTACTTC,TRBJ2-4,-,TRBV15,-
CASFQRESYEQYF,TGTGCCAGCTTCCAGCGGGAGAGCTACGAGCAGTACTTC,TRBJ2-7,TRBD2,TRBV18,-
CASSRTGPYEQYF,TGTGCCAGCAGCCGGACAGGCCCCTACGAGCAGTACTTC,TRBJ2-7,TRBD1,TRBV13,-
CASSKGEVATNEKLFF,TGCGCCAGCAGCAAAGGGGAGGTGGCAACTAATGAAAAACTGTTTTTT,TRBJ1-4,-,TRBV5-1,-